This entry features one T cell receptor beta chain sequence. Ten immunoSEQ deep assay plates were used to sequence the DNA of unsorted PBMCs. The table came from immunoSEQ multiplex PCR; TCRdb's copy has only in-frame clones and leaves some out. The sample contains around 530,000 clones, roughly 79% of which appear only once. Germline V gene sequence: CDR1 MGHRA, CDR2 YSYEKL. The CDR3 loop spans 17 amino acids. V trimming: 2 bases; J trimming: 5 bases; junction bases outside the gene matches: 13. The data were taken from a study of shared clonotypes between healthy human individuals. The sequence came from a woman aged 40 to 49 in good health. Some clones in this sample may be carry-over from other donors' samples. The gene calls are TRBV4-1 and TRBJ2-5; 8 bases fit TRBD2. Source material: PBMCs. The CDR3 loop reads CASSQRPSGLTRETQYF. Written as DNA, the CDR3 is TGCGCCAGCAGCCAAAGACCTAGCGGGCTAACTCGGGAGACCCAGTACTTC.